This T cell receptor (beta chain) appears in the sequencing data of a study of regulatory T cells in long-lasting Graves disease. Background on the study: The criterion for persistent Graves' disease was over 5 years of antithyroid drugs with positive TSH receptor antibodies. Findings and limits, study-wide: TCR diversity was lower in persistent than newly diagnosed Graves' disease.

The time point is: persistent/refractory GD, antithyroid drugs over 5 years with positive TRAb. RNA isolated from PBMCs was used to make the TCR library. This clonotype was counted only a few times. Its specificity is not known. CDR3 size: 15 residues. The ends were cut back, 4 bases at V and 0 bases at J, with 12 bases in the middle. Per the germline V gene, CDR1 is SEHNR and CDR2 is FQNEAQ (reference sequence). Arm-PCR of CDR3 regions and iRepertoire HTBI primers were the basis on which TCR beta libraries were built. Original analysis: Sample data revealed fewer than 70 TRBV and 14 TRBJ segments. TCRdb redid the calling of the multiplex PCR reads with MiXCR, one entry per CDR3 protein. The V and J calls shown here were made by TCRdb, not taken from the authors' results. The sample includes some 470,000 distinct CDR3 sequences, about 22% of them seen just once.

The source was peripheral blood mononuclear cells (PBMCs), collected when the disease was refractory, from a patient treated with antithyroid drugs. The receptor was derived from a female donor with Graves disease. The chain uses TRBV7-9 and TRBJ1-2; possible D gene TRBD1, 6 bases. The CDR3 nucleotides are TGTGCCAGCAGCTCAGGGGAGACGGCTAACTATGGCTACACCTTC. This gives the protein CASSSGETANYGYTF.